The 30 T cell receptor beta chains listed next were all sequenced from one sample in a study of cytomegalovirus exposure and HLA in healthy donors (TCRdb year 2017). The library was prepared using the immunoSEQ multiplex PCR assay. Imported from immuneACCESS, the table was reduced by TCRdb to in-frame sequences with V and J called. These copies leave out some clones; in studies compared against another copy, an unresolved V gene accounts for under half, and the cause of the remainder is not known. The sample profile shows 150,000 or so clones; 70% to 90% of them were found once. 2% to 2.5% of the sample is held by the ten biggest clonotypes. Sequenced input: PBMCs. The receptors derive from a human donor in good health.

V is TRBV15 and J is TRBJ1-4; D unresolved. From germline, CDR1 is LNHNV and CDR2 YYDKDF (reference sequence). The ends were cut back, 5 bases at V and 0 bases at J, with 16 bases in the middle. CDR3 length: 17 amino acids. The CDR3 region has the DNA TGTGCCACCAGCCCCCGGTCGCCTTATTCAACTAATGAAAAACTGTTTTTT. Protein product: CATSPRSPYSTNEKLFF.

V and J are TRBV27 and TRBJ2-3; D is possibly TRBD2 (5 bases). The germline V gene has CDR1 MNHEY and CDR2 SMNVEV (reference sequence). This CDR3 has 15 amino acids. V lost 6 bases and J 0 bases, leaving 13 bases between the germline ends. The CDR3 reads CASRTPGYSTDTQYF. CDR3 coding DNA: TGTGCCAGCAGGACTCCGGGATATAGCACAGATACGCAGTATTTT.

The chain employs TRBV5-1 and TRBJ2-2; D perhaps matches TRBD2 (5 bases). The ends were cut back, 4 bases at V and 4 bases at J, with 11 bases in the middle. CDR3 length: 14 amino acids. Per the germline V gene, CDR1 is SGHRS and CDR2 is YFSETQ. For the CDR3, the DNA is TGCGCCAGCAGCATGGACTCGTTCACCGGGGAGCTGTTTTTT. Translation: CASSMDSFTGELFF.

The V gene is TRBV9, the J gene TRBJ2-7; D is undetermined. Germline V gene sequence: CDR1 SGDLS, CDR2 YYNGEE. The CDR3 length is 13 residues. V lost 2 bases and J 6 bases, leaving 12 bases between the germline ends. The CDR3 is CASSVATGSEQYF. CDR3 bases: TGTGCCAGCAGCGTGGCGACTGGTTCCGAGCAGTACTTC.

This chain connects TRBV14 to TRBJ2-7; D perhaps matches TRBD2 (5 bases). V was pared by 4 bases and J by 3 bases, with 10 bases between. Per germline, CDR1 SGHDN and CDR2 FVKESK. CDR3 length: 13 residues. The CDR3 DNA follows: TGTGCCAGCAGCCCAATCAGCGGCTACGAGCAGTACTTC. Residues: CASSPISGYEQYF.

This clone was found once. The chain employs TRBV7-9 and TRBJ2-7, with D uncertain. Trimming removed 7 bases from V and 7 bases from J, with 14 bases in between. The CDR3 sequence is 12 residues long. Germline-derived CDR1 and CDR2 are SEHNR and FQNEAQ (reference sequence). CDR3 region: CASTLGPVEQYF. The CDR3 DNA sequence: TGTGCCAGCACCCTTGGCCCCGTAGAGCAGTACTTC.

This chain links TRBV4-1 with TRBJ1-4; D is perhaps TRBD1 (5 bases). V was trimmed by 3 bases and J by 4 bases, leaving 12 bases between them. The germline CDR1 and CDR2 sequences are MGHRA and YSYEKL. The CDR3 totals 15 residues. The CDR3 DNA sequence: TGCGCCAGCAGCCAGGTTGACAGTTATAATGAAAAACTGTTTTTT. Amino acid sequence: CASSQVDSYNEKLFF.

J is TRBJ2-7 and V is TRBV5-1; possibly TRBD2 for D (6 bases). This CDR3 is built from 15 residues. Germline V CDR1 and CDR2: SGHRS, YFSETQ. Trimming cost V 0 bases and J 7 bases, with 17 bases left between them. The CDR3 region is CASSLVAGKAGEQYF. The CDR3 DNA is TGCGCCAGCAGCTTGGTGGCGGGGAAAGCCGGTGAGCAGTACTTC. The entire variable domain, with the rest obtained from reference TRBV5-1 and TRBJ2-7, is as follows: KAGVTQTPRYLIKTRGQQVTLSCSPISGHRSVSWYQQTPGQGLQFLFEYFSETQRNKGNFPGRFSGRQFSNSRSEMNVSTLELGDSALYLCASSLVAGKAGEQYFGPGTRLTVT.

The chain recombines TRBV5-5 with TRBJ1-3; 8 bases are shared with TRBD1. The junction had 9 bases not matched to a gene; V was cut back by 0 bases and J by 4 bases. The germline V gene has CDR1 SGHKS and CDR2 YYEKEE (reference sequence). The CDR3 runs to 17 residues. CDR3 loop: CASSLVAQGVVGNTIYF. The CDR3, as DNA: TGTGCCAGCAGCTTGGTGGCACAGGGGGTTGTAGGAAACACCATATATTTT.

The count of this clone is one. The V gene is TRBV6-1, the J gene TRBJ2-7, with D possibly matching TRBD2 (6 bases). V lost 7 bases and J 1 base, leaving 11 bases between the germline ends. Per germline, CDR1 MNHNS and CDR2 SASEGT. The CDR3 has 13 amino acids. CDR3 coding DNA: TGTGCCAGCATGGCGGGGAGGTCCTACGAGCAGTACTTC. Translated: CASMAGRSYEQYF.

The chain couples TRBV5-1 to TRBJ1-2, with D unclear. Trimming removed 4 bases at V and 2 bases at J, with 9 bases between. CDR3 length: 13 amino acids. Germline CDR1 is SGHRS and CDR2 is YFSETQ. CDR3 bases: TGCGCCAGCAGCCCGACATTAAACTATGGCTACACCTTC. Residues: CASSPTLNYGYTF.

This rearrangement joins TRBV2 to TRBJ1-6, with 8 bases that match TRBD1. The length of the CDR3 is 14 residues. CDR1 SNHLY and CDR2 FYNNEI come from the germline V gene. The ends lost 5 bases at V and 5 bases at J; junction bases unmatched: 2. The CDR3 bases are TGTGCCAGCAGTCCGGGACAGGATAATTCACCCCTCCACTTT. It encodes CASSPGQDNSPLHF. The full variable domain, completed using reference TRBV2 and TRBJ1-6, is EPEVTQTPSHQVTQMGQEVILRCVPISNHLYFYWYRQILGQKVEFLVSFYNNEISEKSEIFDDQFSVERPDGSNFTLKIRSTKLEDSAMYFCASSPGQDNSPLHFGNGTRLTVT.

The chain has TRBV19 and TRBJ1-2; 10 bases map to TRBD1. V shed 0 bases and J 4 bases; nucleotides not matched to a gene: 5. Germline lookup yields CDR1 LNHDA and CDR2 SQIVND (reference sequence). This CDR3 comprises 16 residues. CDR3 loop: CASSIDSTGGSYGYTF. CDR3 nucleotides: TGTGCCAGTAGTATAGATTCGACAGGGGGCTCCTATGGCTACACCTTC.

The chain links TRBV27 to TRBJ2-7; TRBD1 matches at 7 bases. CDR1 is MNHEY, CDR2 SMNVEV, per germline (reference sequence). J gave up 4 bases and V 4 bases, and 4 bases lay outside the gene matches. This CDR3 region has 13 residues. This CDR3 is CASSWARGYEQYF. Here the CDR3 DNA reads TGTGCCAGCAGTTGGGCCAGGGGGTACGAGCAGTACTTC.

This clone was detected a few times. V is TRBV6-5 and J is TRBJ1-5; D possibly corresponds to TRBD1 (6 bases). The germline V gene encodes CDR1 MNHEY and CDR2 SVGAGI. Deletions cut 8 bases from V and 6 bases from J, with 17 bases between. This CDR3 is 14 amino acids long. This chain's CDR3 is CASATGFLGQPQHF. As DNA, the CDR3 is TGTGCCAGCGCAACAGGGTTTTTGGGTCAGCCCCAGCATTTT.

This chain uses TRBV25-1 with TRBJ2-3; TRBD1 aligns across 7 bases. The CDR3 is 18 residues long. V dropped 7 bases and J dropped 2; count of bases not matched to a gene: 18. From germline, CDR1 is MGHDK and CDR2 SYGVNS. The CDR3: CASTSVGQASPHTDTQYF. CDR3 DNA sequence: TGTGCCAGCACCTCAGTCGGACAGGCTTCACCCCACACAGATACGCAGTATTTT.

This chain links TRBV29-1 with TRBJ1-1; D remains unclear. The germline gives CDR1 SQVTM, CDR2 ANQGSEA. The CDR3 length is 15 residues. Trimming shortened V by 7 bases and J by 1 base, and 19 bases separated the two germline ends. This chain's CDR3 is CSAGGKGGKNTEAFF. CDR3 coding DNA: TGCAGCGCCGGCGGGAAGGGTGGGAAGAACACTGAAGCTTTCTTT.

This CDR3 is CASSLRAGGPGNEQFF. In DNA, the CDR3 is TGTGCCAGCAGCTTAAGGGCGGGAGGGCCGGGTAATGAGCAGTTCTTC. The chain uses TRBV11-2 and TRBJ2-1; 9 bases are shared with TRBD2. This CDR3 comprises 16 residues. Trimming cost V 2 bases and J 7 bases; bases outside gene matches: 9. Germline CDR1 SGHAT, CDR2 FQNNGV.

The V and J genes are TRBV4-1 and TRBJ2-1; 9 nucleotides match TRBD2. CDR3 size: 16 residues. The V and J ends lost 2 bases and 6 bases, in that order; junction bases with no gene match: 8. CDR1 is MGHRA and CDR2 is YSYEKL in the germline V gene. CDR3 coding DNA: TGCGCCAGCAGCCAACCCACTAGCGGGCCCCGCAATGAGCAGTTCTTC. It codes for CASSQPTSGPRNEQFF.

The chain has TRBV27 and TRBJ2-1, with TRBD1 matching 10 bases. This CDR3 comprises 17 residues. After removal of 4 bases from V and 0 bases from J, the junction contained 6 bases not matched to a gene. Germline loops: CDR1 MNHEY, CDR2 SMNVEV (reference sequence). The CDR3 here is CASSSNRDRGSYNEQFF. In nucleotides, the CDR3 is TGTGCCAGCAGTTCCAACCGGGACAGGGGCTCCTACAATGAGCAGTTCTTC.

This clone showed up just once. J is TRBJ2-1 and V is TRBV2, with 10 bases aligning to TRBD1. With 7 bases clipped from V and 4 bases from J, the junction kept 13 bases outside the gene matches. This CDR3 is built from 17 residues. Germline V lookup: CDR1 SNHLY, CDR2 FYNNEI. The CDR3 sequence is CASIEGTGANLYNEQFF. The DNA of the CDR3 is TGTGCCAGCATAGAGGGGACAGGGGCCAATCTATACAATGAGCAGTTCTTC.

The chain has TRBV7-8 and TRBJ2-7, with 7 nucleotides matching TRBD1. This CDR3 comprises 16 residues. CDR1 is SGHVS and CDR2 is FQNEAQ in the germline V gene. V dropped 6 bases and J dropped 1; count of bases not matched to a gene: 12. CDR3 in amino acids: CASSLFRDRGSYEQYF. CDR3 DNA sequence: TGTGCCAGCAGTTTATTCCGGGACAGAGGTTCCTACGAGCAGTACTTC.

The chain has TRBV18 and TRBJ2-7, with 7 bases lining up with TRBD1. With 0 bases clipped from V and 3 bases from J, the junction kept 5 bases outside the gene matches. This CDR3 region has 15 residues. Per the germline V gene, CDR1 is KGHSH and CDR2 is LQKENI. The CDR3, as DNA: TGTGCCAGCTCACCACCTGGCCAGGGGGTCTACGAGCAGTACTTC. Amino acids: CASSPPGQGVYEQYF.

The V gene is TRBV6-1, the J gene TRBJ2-7, with a weak D call TRBD2 (5 bases). V lost 2 bases and J lost 3, with 17 bases in between. Germline CDR1 and CDR2: MNHNS and SASEGT. The CDR3 runs 16 residues. The CDR3 here is CASSERAGTANYEQYF. Written as DNA, the CDR3 is TGTGCCAGCAGTGAAAGGGCGGGCACGGCCAACTACGAGCAGTACTTC.

DNA for the CDR3: TGTGCCAGCAGTGTCGAGGACACCAATCAGCCCCAGCATTTT. This encodes CASSVEDTNQPQHF. This chain uses TRBV6-1 with TRBJ1-5; weak D call: TRBD1 (5 bases). V lost 4 bases and J 3 bases, leaving 10 bases between the germline ends. This CDR3 region has 14 residues. Per the germline V gene, CDR1 is MNHNS and CDR2 is SASEGT.

This chain joins TRBV15 and TRBJ2-1, with D possibly TRBD2 on 6 matching bases. Trimming removed 1 base at V and 15 bases at J, with 13 bases between. Germline CDR1 is LNHNV and CDR2 is YYDKDF (reference sequence). The CDR3 runs to 12 residues. The CDR3 DNA is TGTGCCACCAGCAGAGGGCTAGCGCGAAGGTTCTTC. It yields the protein CATSRGLARRFF. Drawing the rest from reference TRBV15 and TRBJ2-1, the complete variable domain is DAMVIQNPRYQVTQFGKPVTLSCSQTLNHNVMYWYQQKSSQAPKLLFHYYDKDFNNEADTPDNFQSRRPNTSFCFLDIRSPGLGDTAMYLCATSRGLARRFFGPGTRLTVL.

This clone came up a few times. This CDR3 is also generated by other DNA sequences in the sample. The chain carries TRBV11-2 and TRBJ1-5, with no clear D. Germline V gene data show CDR1 as SGHAT and CDR2 as FQNNGV. The CDR3 length is 13 residues. Deletions cut 3 bases from V and 0 bases from J, with 3 bases between. The CDR3 bases are TGTGCCAGCAGCTTCAATAGCAATCAGCCCCAGCATTTT. The encoded protein is CASSFNSNQPQHF.

The chain carries TRBV2 and TRBJ2-5; tentative D call: TRBD1 (5 bases). The ends were cut back, 8 bases at V and 6 bases at J, with 25 bases in the middle. The CDR3 length is 16 residues. From germline, CDR1 is SNHLY and CDR2 FYNNEI. The CDR3 spells CASYPRGLDGGKTQYF. In DNA form, the CDR3 reads TGTGCCAGCTATCCTAGGGGCCTAGACGGTGGAAAGACCCAGTACTTC.

The V gene is TRBV5-1, the J gene TRBJ2-7, with TRBD1 as a possible D gene (6 bases). The ends were cut back, 5 bases at V and 0 bases at J, with 18 bases in the middle. Germline V lookup: CDR1 SGHRS, CDR2 YFSETQ. The CDR3 contains 16 residues. The CDR3 DNA reads as TGCGCCAGCAGAACCGGGACAAGGGCGTTCTCCTACGAGCAGTACTTC. It specifies CASRTGTRAFSYEQYF.

J is TRBJ1-1 and V is TRBV27; TRBD1 is a possible D gene (5 bases). The V end lost 2 bases, the J end lost 3 bases, and 19 bases lay between the germline ends. Germline V CDR1 and CDR2: MNHEY, SMNVEV (reference sequence). The CDR3 is 17 amino acids. CDR3 sequence (DNA): TGTGCCAGCAGTTTAAAAACCGGGGCGGGCGGGGACACTGAAGCTTTCTTT. It is translated as CASSLKTGAGGDTEAFF.